A single sample gave rise to the 12 T cell receptor beta chains below, sequenced in a study of shared clonotypes between healthy human individuals. Naive CD8 cells were CD45RO-negative, positively selected for CCR7, excluding terminally differentiated effector memory CD45RA+ cells. The protocol was immunoSEQ multiplex PCR, while the TCRdb copy is restricted to in-frame clones and leaves out a portion. In the table there are some 2 million clones, 85% to 95% of which are singletons. Sequences were obtained from naive CD8+ T cells sorted from blood. The receptors here all came from a man between 18 and 29 years old in good health.

This clone showed up just once. J is TRBJ2-7 and V is TRBV11-2; possibly TRBD1 for D (6 bases). Germline V gives CDR1 SGHAT, CDR2 FQNNGV. The V gene lost 5 bases and the J gene lost 3 bases, with 11 bases spanning the gap. This CDR3 is 13 amino acids long. The CDR3 here is CASSRTEGYEQYF. The CDR3 nucleotides read TGTGCCAGCAGCCGGACAGAGGGCTACGAGCAGTACTTC.

This chain connects TRBV6-5 to TRBJ1-2; 7 bases align to TRBD1. Trimming at V came to 4 bases and at J to 3 bases, leaving 8 bases not matched to a gene. Germline-derived CDR1 and CDR2 are MNHEY and SVGAGI. CDR3 size: 15 residues. CDR3 sequence reads: CASSSSRDRYYGYTF. In nucleotides, the CDR3 is TGTGCCAGCAGTTCGTCGCGGGACAGATACTATGGCTACACCTTC.

The chain employs TRBV5-6 and TRBJ1-1; D may be TRBD1 (5 bases). CDR3 length equals 14 residues. Germline values: CDR1 SGHDT, CDR2 YYEEEE. V dropped 1 base and J dropped 11 bases, with 18 bases sitting between them. CDR3 sequence reads: CASSLTRESVRAFF. CDR3 DNA: TGTGCCAGCAGCTTGACCAGGGAGTCGGTGCGGGCTTTCTTT. Full variable domain (remainder filled in from reference TRBV5-6 and TRBJ1-1): DAGVTQSPTHLIKTRGQQVTLRCSPKSGHDTVSWYQQALGQGPQFIFQYYEEEERQRGNFPDRFSGHQFPNYSSELNVNALLLGDSALYLCASSLTRESVRAFFGQGTRLTVV.

The J gene is TRBJ2-7, the V gene TRBV4-2, with 8 bases that match TRBD1. This CDR3 spans 14 amino acids. Germline V gene sequence: CDR1 LGHNA, CDR2 YNFKEQ. The ends lost 4 bases at V and 5 bases at J; junction bases unmatched: 7. Written as DNA, the CDR3 is TGTGCCAGCAGCCCCAGACAGGGGTGGAACGAGCAGTACTTC. It specifies CASSPRQGWNEQYF.

The V and J genes are TRBV5-1 and TRBJ1-2; unclear D gene. With 0 bases removed from V and 6 bases from J, the gap between germline ends came to 18 bases. There are 16 residues in the CDR3. Germline loops: CDR1 SGHRS, CDR2 YFSETQ. CDR3 in amino acids: CASSLGGPRTPDGYTF. CDR3 DNA sequence: TGCGCCAGCAGCTTGGGTGGACCGAGAACCCCTGATGGCTACACCTTC.

The rearrangement uses TRBV9 and TRBJ1-2, with a weak D call TRBD1 (6 bases). This CDR3 comprises 18 residues. Germline values: CDR1 SGDLS, CDR2 YYNGEE. Trimming removed 4 bases from V and 8 bases from J, with 30 bases in between. CDR3 in amino acids: CASSPSSEGGTVPRGYTF. CDR3 bases: TGTGCCAGCAGCCCGAGTAGTGAGGGGGGGACTGTTCCCCGCGGCTACACCTTC.

V and J are TRBV6-5 and TRBJ2-7, with TRBD2 as a possible D gene (5 bases). Per the germline V gene, CDR1 is MNHEY and CDR2 is SVGAGI. CDR3 size: 12 residues. V was shortened by 6 bases and J by 6 bases, with 12 bases between the two germline ends. CDR3 DNA: TGTGCCAGCAGCCTCCTGGGGAGCGAGCAGTACTTC. Translated: CASSLLGSEQYF.

Details on this clone: The same CDR3 arises from other DNA sequences in this sample as well. This sequence joins TRBV4-1 and TRBJ2-7, with a weak D call TRBD1 (5 bases). Trimming removed 0 bases at V and 3 bases at J, with 12 bases between. The germline V gene encodes CDR1 MGHRA and CDR2 YSYEKL. The CDR3 length is 15 residues. CDR3: CASSQDQGSSYEQYF. The CDR3 nucleotides read TGCGCCAGCAGCCAAGATCAGGGTAGCAGCTACGAGCAGTACTTC.

The V call is TRBV23-1, the J call TRBJ1-5; D is unresolved. TRBV23-1 is assigned to the ORF class and has an uncertain function. CDR3 length: 14 amino acids. Deletions cut 7 bases from V and 5 bases from J, with 15 bases between. The chain's CDR3 is CASTLAVRDQPQHF. The CDR3 DNA reads as TGCGCCAGCACCCTCGCCGTTAGGGATCAGCCCCAGCATTTT.

The J gene is TRBJ2-2, the V gene TRBV4-3, with 11 bases that match TRBD1. Unmatched junction bases numbered 10, after V lost 4 bases and J lost 6 bases. Looked up from germline, CDR1 is LGHNA and CDR2 is YSLEER. The CDR3 totals 17 residues. For the CDR3, the DNA is TGCGCCAGCAGCCCCGAGAATGGACAGGGGGCGGCCGGGGAGCTGTTTTTT. It translates to CASSPENGQGAAGELFF.

Here the CDR3 DNA reads TGTGCCAGCAGCTTAGCTGGGGCAGATTATAGCAATCAGCCCCAGCATTTT. Translation gives CASSLAGADYSNQPQHF. The chain combines TRBV7-9 with TRBJ1-5; D is perhaps TRBD1 (5 bases). Germline V CDR1 and CDR2: SEHNR, FQNEAQ (reference sequence). V was clipped by 0 bases and J by 0 bases, with 12 bases between them. This CDR3 comprises 17 residues.

The J gene is TRBJ1-6, the V gene TRBV10-2, with D maybe TRBD1 (5 bases). This CDR3 has 15 residues. The V gene lost 3 bases and the J gene lost 5 bases, with 11 bases spanning the gap. Germline CDR1 WSHSY, CDR2 SAAADI. The CDR3 loop reads CASSDRGFDNSPLHF. CDR3 DNA sequence: TGCGCCAGCAGTGACCGGGGGTTCGATAATTCACCCCTCCACTTT.